Below, one T cell receptor beta chain is given with its context. Donors were healthy HIV-negative adults without recent acute infections or vaccinations. The source of the sample is a study of shared clonotypes between healthy human individuals. Data came from immunoSEQ multiplex PCR; TCRdb stores just in-frame clones and leaves some out. Of roughly 1,500,000 clones in the sample, approximately 98.5% were seen once. V gave up 8 bases and J gave up 1 base, with 25 bases separating them. Germline V gene lookup returns CDR1 ENHRY and CDR2 SYGVKD. This CDR3 is 18 amino acids long. V usage is TRBV10-3 and J usage is TRBJ2-3; maybe TRBD2 (6 bases). The clonotype was recovered from a young man in good health. Sequencing was done on a sample of naive CD4+ T cells sorted from blood. Noted subset: CD45RA+ positively selected. The CDR3 region has the DNA TGTGCCATCCGGGGACTCGGGCCCTCCGTGGGGGGCACAGATACGCAGTATTTT. Translation gives CAIRGLGPSVGGTDTQYF.